The 18 T cell receptor beta chains listed next were all sequenced from one sample in a study of CXCR3-negative and CXCR3-positive naive CD8 T cells. Points from the study as a whole: For CXCR3-positive naive cells, TRB CDR3s were more hydrophobic than those of CXCR3-negative naive cells.

Antigen specificity for these receptors is unknown. TRB cDNA libraries were made by UMI-labeled 5' RACE. TCRdb reprocessed the 5' RACE reads and reports one entry per CDR3 protein, with no DNA. Across approximately 88,000 distinct CDR3 sequences, the top ten clones capture approximately 0.54% of the sample. The sequenced sample consisted of naive CXCR3+ CD8+ T cells from blood. The subset was: CD45RO-CCR7+CD27+CD95- naive CD8+ T cells expressing CXCR3 (TNR3+). Source of these receptors: a human donor in good health. Some clones in this sample may be carry-over from other donors' samples.

The V and J genes are TRBV30 and TRBJ2-7; checking the TCRdb D call of TRBD2 is not possible without DNA. Germline V lookup: CDR1 GTSNPN, CDR2 SVGIG (reference sequence). This CDR3 contains 12 residues. This CDR3 is CAWADLRDEQYF.

V gene TRBV20-1 combines with J gene TRBJ2-1; the TCRdb D gene call, TRBD2, has no DNA to confirm it. CDR1 DFQATT and CDR2 SNEGSKA come from the germline V gene (reference sequence). The CDR3 has 18 residues. CDR3 in amino acids: CSASPGLAGRLAVHEQFF.

This chain connects TRBV29-1 to TRBJ2-7; TCRdb indicates TRBD2, and absent DNA this call remains unverified. Germline CDR1 is SQVTM and CDR2 is ANQGSEA. This CDR3 region has 15 residues. The CDR3 here is CSVETSASGSHEQYF.

This chain joins TRBV19 and TRBJ2-1; TCRdb indicates TRBD1, and absent DNA this call remains unverified. Germline V gives CDR1 LNHDA, CDR2 SQIVND (reference sequence). This CDR3 has 13 amino acids. The CDR3 loop is CAAGRELYNEQFF.

The CDR3 sequence: CASSSGLDNEQFF. V and J are TRBV7-9 and TRBJ2-1; TCRdb lists TRBD2, though no DNA is available to test this call. The CDR3 covers 13 residues. Looked up from germline, CDR1 is SEHNR and CDR2 is FQNEAQ (reference sequence). The full variable domain, rest sourced from reference TRBV7-9 and TRBJ2-1, is DTGVSQNPRHKITKRGQNVTFRCDPISEHNRLYWYRQTLGQGPEFLTYFQNEAQLEKSRLLSDRFSAERPKGSFSTLEIQRTEQGDSAMYLCASSSGLDNEQFFGPGTRLTVL.

V and J are TRBV7-9 and TRBJ2-7. The CDR3 length is 14 residues. Germline values: CDR1 SEHNR, CDR2 FQNEAQ (reference sequence). The CDR3: CASSLVTEWGEQYF.

The chain uses TRBV28 and TRBJ2-7; the D call of TRBD1 rests on TCRdb alone, since no DNA is present to check it. From germline, CDR1 is MDHEN and CDR2 SYDVKM. This CDR3 has 15 residues. The CDR3 protein is CASSLGTGGTDEQYF.

The chain links TRBV6-5 to TRBJ2-1; TCRdb calls TRBD1, which cannot be checked without DNA. This CDR3 comprises 15 residues. The germline gives CDR1 MNHEY, CDR2 SVGAGI. The CDR3 protein is CASRTTDRAYTEQFF.

The chain couples TRBV10-3 to TRBJ2-1. The germline V gene has CDR1 ENHRY and CDR2 SYGVKD. The CDR3 runs to 13 residues. CDR3 sequence: CAISESFVNEQFF.

The V call is TRBV20-1, the J call TRBJ2-3; there is no DNA to check the TCRdb D call of TRBD1. The CDR3 has 15 amino acids. CDR1 and CDR2 from the germline V gene are DFQATT and SNEGSKA (reference sequence). CDR3 region: CSADGTGAWGDTQYF.

The chain employs TRBV28 and TRBJ2-3. The germline CDR1 and CDR2 sequences are MDHEN and SYDVKM. This CDR3 contains 17 residues. The CDR3 loop is CASSFPSDISYTDTQYF.

This sequence joins TRBV28 and TRBJ2-1; with no DNA, the TCRdb D assignment of TRBD1 cannot be verified. The CDR3 loop spans 15 amino acids. Germline V gene sequence: CDR1 MDHEN, CDR2 SYDVKM. CDR3 region: CASSPTSRAYNEQFF.

The chain joins TRBV15 to TRBJ1-4. This CDR3 comprises 15 residues. Germline V gene sequence: CDR1 LNHNV, CDR2 YYDKDF (reference sequence). The CDR3 sequence is CATSRVVATNEKLFF.

J is TRBJ2-7 and V is TRBV6-2 or TRBV6-3; TCRdb gives TRBD1 as the D gene, but with no DNA this cannot be confirmed. Germline lookup yields CDR1 MNHEY and CDR2 SVGEGT. The CDR3 has 12 residues. CDR3 sequence reads: CASSFQRDEQYF.

This sequence joins TRBV27 and TRBJ1-1. The CDR3 covers 12 residues. Germline loops: CDR1 MNHEY, CDR2 SMNVEV (reference sequence). CDR3 loop: CASSLGGGRAFF.

The chain employs TRBV20-1 and TRBJ2-6; as DNA is missing, the TRBD1 call by TCRdb cannot be tested. Germline V gene lookup returns CDR1 DFQATT and CDR2 SNEGSKA (reference sequence). The CDR3 length is 13 residues. This CDR3 is CPGDDSGANVLTF.

The genes are TRBV5-1 and TRBJ1-2. From germline, CDR1 is SGHRS and CDR2 YFSETQ. The CDR3 runs to 12 residues. CDR3 loop: CASSWGSNGYTF.

V gene TRBV6-2 or TRBV6-3 combines with J gene TRBJ2-7. Germline V gives CDR1 MNHEY, CDR2 SVGEGT. The CDR3 has 14 residues. This chain's CDR3 is CASSYAGFSYEQYF.